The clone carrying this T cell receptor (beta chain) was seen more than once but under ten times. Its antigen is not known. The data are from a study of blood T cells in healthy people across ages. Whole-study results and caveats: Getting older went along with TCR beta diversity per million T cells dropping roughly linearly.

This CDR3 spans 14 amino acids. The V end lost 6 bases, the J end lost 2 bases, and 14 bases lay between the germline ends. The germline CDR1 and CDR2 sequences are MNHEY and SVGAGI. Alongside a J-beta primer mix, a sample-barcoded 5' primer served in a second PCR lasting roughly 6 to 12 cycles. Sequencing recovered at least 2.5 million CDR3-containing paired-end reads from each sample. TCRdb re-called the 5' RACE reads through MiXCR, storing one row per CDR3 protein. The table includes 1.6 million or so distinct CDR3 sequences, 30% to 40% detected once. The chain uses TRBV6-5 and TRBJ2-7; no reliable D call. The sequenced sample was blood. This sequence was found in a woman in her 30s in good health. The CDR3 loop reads CASSLGSHAYEQYF. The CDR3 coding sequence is TGTGCCAGCAGCCTCGGTTCCCACGCCTACGAGCAGTACTTC.